These 32 T cell receptor beta chains share one sample of origin, sequenced in a study of blood T cell repertoires in COVID-19. Sequenced by immunoSEQ multiplex PCR; TCRdb stores in-frame clones only, minus some. The sample holds hundreds of thousands of clones, roughly 90% seen once. The specimen was peripheral blood. All receptors come from a woman aged 30 to 39 with COVID-19, enrolled during active disease.

This clone was observed a single time. The chain links TRBV5-1 to TRBJ2-7, with 7 bases identical to TRBD1. Trimming removed 4 bases from V and 6 bases from J; junction bases left unmatched: 10. This CDR3 is 14 amino acids long. Germline values: CDR1 SGHRS, CDR2 YFSETQ. CDR3 loop: CASSTGQAHGEQYF. The CDR3 DNA reads as TGCGCCAGCAGCACCGGACAGGCGCACGGCGAGCAGTACTTC.

This clone was recorded once. The rearrangement links TRBV4-2 to TRBJ2-7; the D is unclear. The CDR3 consists of 13 residues. The V and J ends lost 0 bases and 6 bases respectively, with 9 bases between them. Germline V gives CDR1 LGHNA, CDR2 YNFKEQ. The CDR3, as DNA: TGTGCCAGCAGCCAAGAGTTTGTCGGCGAGCAGTACTTC. It yields the protein CASSQEFVGEQYF.

DNA for the CDR3: TGTGCCAGTAGTATAAGGAAAGGAGCCACGAATGAAAAACTGTTTTTT. It translates to CASSIRKGATNEKLFF. The gene calls are TRBV19 and TRBJ1-4; D not certain. From germline, CDR1 is LNHDA and CDR2 SQIVND (reference sequence). Trimming removed 2 bases from V and 5 bases from J, with 15 bases in between. The CDR3 runs 16 residues.

The gene calls are TRBV15 and TRBJ2-2, with TRBD1 as a possible D gene (5 bases). This CDR3 region has 17 residues. V dropped 1 base and J dropped 4 bases, with 16 bases sitting between them. The germline gives CDR1 LNHNV, CDR2 YYDKDF (reference sequence). CDR3 loop: CATSRGNPGLGTGELFF. DNA of the CDR3: TGTGCCACCAGCAGAGGAAACCCAGGGTTGGGCACCGGGGAGCTGTTTTTT.

The genes are TRBV9 and TRBJ2-3; tentatively, D is TRBD2 (6 bases). With 0 bases removed from V and 0 bases from J, the gap between germline ends came to 8 bases. Looked up from germline, CDR1 is SGDLS and CDR2 is YYNGEE. This CDR3 region has 15 residues. The CDR3 here is CASSVASGSTDTQYF. CDR3 DNA sequence: TGTGCCAGCAGCGTAGCAAGCGGGAGCACAGATACGCAGTATTTT.

The rearrangement links TRBV28 to TRBJ1-5, with a weak D call TRBD1 (6 bases). With 7 bases removed from V and 2 bases from J, the gap between germline ends came to 15 bases. Germline values: CDR1 MDHEN, CDR2 SYDVKM. The CDR3 covers 15 residues. The CDR3 DNA reads as TGTGCCAGCACCAAGGGAGGGGGAGGCAATCAGCCCCAGCATTTT. Its translation: CASTKGGGGNQPQHF.

V and J are TRBV9 and TRBJ1-2; 9 bases map to TRBD1. Germline V gene lookup returns CDR1 SGDLS and CDR2 YYNGEE. J was trimmed by 6 bases and V by 3 bases; bases with no gene match: 9. The CDR3 runs 15 residues. The CDR3 sequence: CASSGQGQGIDGYTF. The CDR3 nucleotides read TGTGCCAGCAGCGGGCAGGGACAGGGAATCGATGGCTACACCTTC.

This chain connects TRBV28 to TRBJ2-3, with D perhaps matching TRBD1 (5 bases). Germline V CDR1 and CDR2: MDHEN, SYDVKM. The germline V and J ends were trimmed by 7 bases and 6 bases, with 17 bases remaining between them. This CDR3 is built from 14 residues. CDR3 nucleotides: TGTGCCAGCATAGGGCAGGGCGGTTTGGATACGCAGTATTTT. This translates into CASIGQGGLDTQYF.

This chain connects TRBV20-1 to TRBJ2-7; D is ambiguous. V was trimmed by 5 bases and J by 2 bases, leaving 7 bases between them. Germline V gives CDR1 DFQATT, CDR2 SNEGSKA (reference sequence). The CDR3 extends over 11 amino acids. The CDR3 protein is CSASQTYEQYF. As DNA, the CDR3 is TGCAGTGCTTCCCAGACCTACGAGCAGTACTTC.

This clone was detected only a few times. The CDR3 region is CASSSGGTDTQYF. In DNA, the CDR3 is TGTGCCAGCAGTAGCGGGGGCACAGATACGCAGTATTTT. V and J are TRBV6-4 and TRBJ2-3, with 7 bases lining up with TRBD2. V lost 5 bases to trimming and J lost 1 base; unmatched junction nucleotides: 0. The germline gives CDR1 MRHNA, CDR2 SNTAGT. This CDR3 has 13 amino acids.

The chain recombines TRBV2 with TRBJ1-1, with 9 positions matching TRBD1. Germline loops: CDR1 SNHLY, CDR2 FYNNEI. This CDR3 comprises 14 residues. J gave up 6 bases and V 10 bases, and 12 bases lay outside the gene matches. The CDR3: CATFIRDRVAEAFF. Here the CDR3 DNA reads TGTGCCACTTTTATCCGGGACAGGGTCGCTGAAGCTTTCTTT.

CDR3: CASSPGGNSPLHF. In DNA form, the CDR3 reads TGTGCCAGCAGTCCCGGTGGTAATTCACCCCTCCACTTT. The chain joins TRBV4-2 to TRBJ1-6; D gene ambiguous. CDR3 length equals 13 residues. V shed 6 bases and J shed 6 bases, with 9 bases lying between them. CDR1 and CDR2 from the germline V gene are LGHNA and YNFKEQ.

This chain connects TRBV25-1 to TRBJ2-3; 8 nucleotides line up with TRBD2. Losses at the gene ends were 4 bases for V and 5 bases for J; bases not matched to a gene: 14. Germline V lookup: CDR1 MGHDK, CDR2 SYGVNS. The CDR3 runs 17 residues. The CDR3 nucleotides are TGTGCCAGCAGTGCATTCGGGGGGGCCTTTTCCCGAGATACGCAGTATTTT. It codes for CASSAFGGAFSRDTQYF.

This chain uses TRBV19 with TRBJ1-5, with TRBD1 identical over 7 bases. Germline trimming cut 7 bases from V and 4 bases from J; bases unmatched to any gene: 10. The CDR3 is 15 amino acids. Germline CDR1 LNHDA, CDR2 SQIVND (reference sequence). The CDR3 DNA reads as TGTGCCAGTACCTCCCCGGGCAGGGGGAATCAGCCCCAGCATTTT. Its protein product is CASTSPGRGNQPQHF.

The chain recombines TRBV27 with TRBJ2-3; D gene uncertain. Germline V gives CDR1 MNHEY, CDR2 SMNVEV (reference sequence). The CDR3 extends over 12 amino acids. Between the trimmed V and J ends, which lost 5 bases and 4 bases, there was a span of 7 bases. The CDR3 here is CASSPLSDTQYF. The CDR3 DNA is TGTGCCAGCAGTCCCTTATCAGATACGCAGTATTTT.

The genes are TRBV7-9 and TRBJ1-4; TRBD1 matches at 9 bases. Germline-derived CDR1 and CDR2 are SEHNR and FQNEAQ (reference sequence). This CDR3 spans 17 amino acids. The V gene end was trimmed by 1 base and the J gene end by 0 bases; junction bases not matched to a gene: 3. The CDR3 bases are TGTGCCAGCAGCTTAGGGGACAGGGCCTCAACTAATGAAAAACTGTTTTTT. This translates into CASSLGDRASTNEKLFF.

The chain joins TRBV14 to TRBJ1-2; maybe TRBD1 (5 bases). CDR3 length: 15 amino acids. Germline values: CDR1 SGHDN, CDR2 FVKESK. The V gene lost 0 bases and the J gene lost 7 bases, with 15 bases spanning the gap. CDR3 in DNA: TGTGCCAGCAGCCAAGATCCCCAGGGAAATGGTGGCTACACCTTC. Its protein product is CASSQDPQGNGGYTF.

The chain has TRBV27 and TRBJ1-5; 8 nucleotides align to TRBD1. Germline V gives CDR1 MNHEY, CDR2 SMNVEV (reference sequence). CDR3 size: 14 residues. Unmatched junction bases numbered 5, after V lost 6 bases and J lost 4 bases. The CDR3 loop reads CASRGTGRNQPQHF. The CDR3 DNA follows: TGTGCCAGCAGGGGGACAGGCCGAAATCAGCCCCAGCATTTT.

V is TRBV19 and J is TRBJ1-4; 7 bases align to TRBD1. Germline values: CDR1 LNHDA, CDR2 SQIVND (reference sequence). This CDR3 spans 15 amino acids. The junction had 10 bases not matched to a gene; V was cut back by 5 bases and J by 7 bases. The CDR3 DNA reads TGTGCCAGTAGTGGAAGACAGGGATGGGCTGAAAAACTGTTTTTT. It translates to CASSGRQGWAEKLFF.

The chain combines TRBV5-6 with TRBJ1-4, with 11 bases that match TRBD1. The germline V gene has CDR1 SGHDT and CDR2 YYEEEE. Trimming at V came to 0 bases and at J to 10 bases, leaving 8 bases not matched to a gene. The CDR3 sequence is 16 residues long. CDR3 protein: CASSLVRGTGGGKLFF. The CDR3 DNA reads TGTGCCAGCAGCTTGGTCCGCGGGACAGGGGGTGGAAAACTGTTTTTT.

The J gene is TRBJ2-7, the V gene TRBV4-3, with D maybe TRBD1 (5 bases). V lost 2 bases to trimming and J lost 1 base, with 12 bases between them. Germline V gives CDR1 LGHNA, CDR2 YSLEER. The CDR3 extends over 15 amino acids. The CDR3 coding sequence is TGCGCCAGCAGCCAAATAAGGGGAAATTCCTACGAGCAGTACTTC. This sequence encodes CASSQIRGNSYEQYF.

The chain's CDR3 is CASSVGASEQYV. CDR3 in DNA: TGTGCCAGCAGTGTTGGGGCGAGCGAGCAGTACGTC. The chain combines TRBV2 with TRBJ2-7, with D possibly being TRBD1 (5 bases). V was cut by 4 bases and J by 6 bases, with 10 bases left in between. Per the germline V gene, CDR1 is SNHLY and CDR2 is FYNNEI. This CDR3 spans 12 amino acids.

J is TRBJ2-2 and V is TRBV24-1; 11 nucleotides align to TRBD1. The CDR3 has 18 amino acids. Germline V lookup: CDR1 KGHDR, CDR2 SFDVKD. V lost 4 bases, J lost 2 bases, and 8 bases stayed unmatched. The CDR3 nucleotides read TGTGCCACCAGTGAGGACAGGGGGCTTATGGGCAACACCGGGGAGCTGTTTTTT. This gives the protein CATSEDRGLMGNTGELFF.

The CDR3 DNA reads as TGTGCCAGCAGCTTACCCGGGGGGTTGGGCACTGAAGCTTTCTTT. The encoded protein is CASSLPGGLGTEAFF. The chain carries TRBV7-8 and TRBJ1-1; D is possibly TRBD1 (5 bases). V was cut by 2 bases and J by 4 bases, with 14 bases left in between. Germline V gene sequence: CDR1 SGHVS, CDR2 FQNEAQ. The CDR3 is 15 residues long. Full variable domain (missing parts from reference TRBV7-8 and TRBJ1-1): GAGVSQSPRYKVAKRGQDVALRCDPISGHVSLFWYQQALGQGPEFLTYFQNEAQLDKSGLPSDRFFAERPEGSVSTLKIQRTQQEDSAVYLCASSLPGGLGTEAFFGQGTRLTVV.

This clone appeared once. This rearrangement joins TRBV5-6 to TRBJ2-1; a weak D match, TRBD2 (5 bases). The length of the CDR3 is 13 residues. Trimming removed 4 bases at V and 4 bases at J, with 9 bases between. In germline, CDR1 is SGHDT, CDR2 YYEEEE. The CDR3 here is CASSTTSYNEQFF. DNA for the CDR3: TGTGCCAGCAGCACTACTAGTTACAATGAGCAGTTCTTC. Filled out from reference TRBV5-6 and TRBJ2-1, the complete variable domain reads DAGVTQSPTHLIKTRGQQVTLRCSPKSGHDTVSWYQQALGQGPQFIFQYYEEEERQRGNFPDRFSGHQFPNYSSELNVNALLLGDSALYLCASSTTSYNEQFFGPGTRLTVL.

This clone was seen ten or more times. V is TRBV15 and J is TRBJ1-5; possibly TRBD1 for D (6 bases). In germline, CDR1 is LNHNV, CDR2 YYDKDF (reference sequence). V was pared by 0 bases and J by 9 bases, with 15 bases between. The CDR3 has 15 residues. CDR3 loop: CATSRDPTGKRPQHF. Written as DNA, the CDR3 is TGTGCCACCAGCAGAGATCCAACAGGGAAACGGCCCCAGCATTTT.

The chain employs TRBV5-6 and TRBJ2-7; TRBD1 matches 8 bases. CDR3 length equals 14 residues. CDR1 and CDR2 (germline): SGHDT, YYEEEE. V trimming: 2 bases; J trimming: 2 bases; junction bases outside the gene matches: 3. In DNA, the CDR3 is TGTGCCAGCAGCTTCACGGACAGGGCCTACGAGCAGTACGTC. Amino acids: CASSFTDRAYEQYV.

There are a few counts of this clone. The chain joins TRBV7-8 to TRBJ2-1; tentative D call: TRBD2 (5 bases). The ends were cut back, 1 base at V and 9 bases at J, with 10 bases in the middle. This CDR3 has 13 residues. Looked up from germline, CDR1 is SGHVS and CDR2 is FQNEAQ. The CDR3 spells CASSLELGGEQFF. Written as DNA, the CDR3 is TGTGCCAGCAGCTTAGAATTAGGAGGTGAGCAGTTCTTC.

The genes are TRBV7-3 and TRBJ2-1, with D possibly TRBD2 on 6 matching bases. Trimming cost V 5 bases and J 7 bases, with 18 bases left between them. CDR3 length equals 15 residues. Looked up from germline, CDR1 is SGHTA and CDR2 is FQGTGA. Here the CDR3 reads CASSPGGDRWNEQFF. In DNA, the CDR3 is TGTGCCAGCAGCCCAGGAGGGGACCGGTGGAATGAGCAGTTCTTC.

V is TRBV7-8 and J is TRBJ2-7; TRBD1 aligns across 9 bases. The CDR3 runs to 14 residues. V trimming: 8 bases; J trimming: 3 bases; junction bases outside the gene matches: 8. Looked up from germline, CDR1 is SGHVS and CDR2 is FQNEAQ. The chain's CDR3 is CASSIGQGFYEQYV. The CDR3 nucleotides are TGTGCCAGCTCTATTGGACAGGGGTTCTACGAGCAGTACGTC.

The chain employs TRBV7-6 and TRBJ1-2, with a possible D match to TRBD1 (5 bases). The CDR3 extends over 13 amino acids. Germline V CDR1 and CDR2: SGHVS, FNYEAQ. Trimming pared 5 bases from V and 6 bases from J, leaving 13 bases between. CDR3 sequence (DNA): TGTGCCAGCAGCGGACAAAGACTGCATGGCTACACCTTC. It codes for CASSGQRLHGYTF. Complete variable domain (other parts from reference TRBV7-6 and TRBJ1-2): GAGVSQSPRYKVTKRGQDVALRCDPISGHVSLYWYRQALGQGPEFLTYFNYEAQQDKSGLPNDRFSAERPEGSISTLTIQRTEQRDSAMYRCASSGQRLHGYTFGSGTRLTVV.

The rearrangement joins TRBV2 to TRBJ1-2; maybe TRBD1 (5 bases). Germline V gives CDR1 SNHLY, CDR2 FYNNEI. The V end lost 7 bases, the J end lost 8 bases, and 11 bases lay between the germline ends. The CDR3 extends over 11 amino acids. The CDR3 loop reads CASTGGVGYTF. In DNA form, the CDR3 reads TGTGCCAGCACGGGGGGGGTAGGCTACACCTTC.